The sequence of this T cell receptor beta chain was determined in a study of T cell responses to AZD1222 COVID-19 vaccine. Study findings and constraints: Spike regions recognized by vaccine-associated CD4 TCRs spanned the protein, led by 160-218 and 743-854. Unmutated variant regions reportedly attract nearly half of all spike-specific TCRs.

Germline assignment: CDR1 SGHAT and CDR2 FQNNGV. The CDR3 length is 16 residues. V was trimmed by 3 bases and J by 4 bases, leaving 18 bases between them. Clones were read by immunoSEQ multiplex PCR, and TCRdb kept only the in-frame ones, dropping some. This table holds about 120,000 clones, roughly 88% found once. As for this clone: Antigen specificity is unknown.

The material sequenced was peripheral blood, taken on day 0 of AZD1222 vaccination. The gene calls are TRBV11-2 and TRBJ1-1, with a tentative D call TRBD1 (6 bases). The TCR originated in an adult in good health. The CDR3 nucleotides read TGTGCCAGCAGCTTCCAAGGGGGGGGCAGGGCCACTGAAGCTTTCTTT. Protein: CASSFQGGGRATEAFF. Complete variable domain (other parts from reference TRBV11-2 and TRBJ1-1): EAGVAQSPRYKIIEKRQSVAFWCNPISGHATLYWYQQILGQGPKLLIQFQNNGVVDDSQLPKDRFSAERLKGVDSTLKIQPAKLEDSAVYLCASSFQGGGRATEAFFGQGTRLTVV.